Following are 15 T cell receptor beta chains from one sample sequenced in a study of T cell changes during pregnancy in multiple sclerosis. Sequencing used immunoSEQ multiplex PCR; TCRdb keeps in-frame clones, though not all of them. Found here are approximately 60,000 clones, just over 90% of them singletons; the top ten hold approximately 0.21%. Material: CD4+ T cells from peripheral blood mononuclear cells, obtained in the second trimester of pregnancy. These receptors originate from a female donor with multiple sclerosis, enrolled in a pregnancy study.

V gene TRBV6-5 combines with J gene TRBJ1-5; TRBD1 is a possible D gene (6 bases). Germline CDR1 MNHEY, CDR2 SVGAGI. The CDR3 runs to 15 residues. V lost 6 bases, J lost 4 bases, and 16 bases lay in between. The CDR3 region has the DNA TGTGCCAGCAGGCCCTCCGGGACATCTAATCAGCCCCAGCATTTT. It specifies CASRPSGTSNQPQHF.

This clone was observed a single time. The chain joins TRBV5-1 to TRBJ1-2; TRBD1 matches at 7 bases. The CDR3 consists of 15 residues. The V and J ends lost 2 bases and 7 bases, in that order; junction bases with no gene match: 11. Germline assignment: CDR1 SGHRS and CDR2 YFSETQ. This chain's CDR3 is CASSLETGAGPGYTF. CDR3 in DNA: TGCGCCAGCAGCTTAGAAACAGGGGCCGGTCCTGGCTACACCTTC.

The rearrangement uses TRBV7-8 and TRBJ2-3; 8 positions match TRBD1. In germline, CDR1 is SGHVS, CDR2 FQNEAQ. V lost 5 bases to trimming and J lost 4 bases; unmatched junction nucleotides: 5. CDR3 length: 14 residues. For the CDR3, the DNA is TGTGCCAGCAGCCTCACAGGGGGTGCAGATACGCAGTATTTT. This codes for CASSLTGGADTQYF.

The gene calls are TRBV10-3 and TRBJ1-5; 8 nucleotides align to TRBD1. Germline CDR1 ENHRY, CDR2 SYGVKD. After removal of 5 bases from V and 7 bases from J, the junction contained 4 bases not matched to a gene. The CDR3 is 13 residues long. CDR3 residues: CAISTGGRQPQHF. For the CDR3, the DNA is TGTGCCATCAGTACAGGGGGAAGGCAGCCCCAGCATTTT.

CDR3 protein: CASSELDRDINNEQFF. CDR3 coding DNA: TGTGCCAGCAGTGAGTTGGACCGGGACATCAACAATGAGCAGTTCTTC. The chain couples TRBV2 to TRBJ2-1; a weak D match, TRBD1 (6 bases). V lost 3 bases, J lost 5 bases, and 17 bases lay in between. This CDR3 has 16 residues. Germline-derived CDR1 and CDR2 are SNHLY and FYNNEI.

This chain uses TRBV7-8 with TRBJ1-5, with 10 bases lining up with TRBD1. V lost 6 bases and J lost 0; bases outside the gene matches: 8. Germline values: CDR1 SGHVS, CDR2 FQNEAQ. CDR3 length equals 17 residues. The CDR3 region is CASRTTGGDGSNQPQHF. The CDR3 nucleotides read TGTGCCAGCAGGACGACAGGGGGCGATGGTAGCAATCAGCCCCAGCATTTT.

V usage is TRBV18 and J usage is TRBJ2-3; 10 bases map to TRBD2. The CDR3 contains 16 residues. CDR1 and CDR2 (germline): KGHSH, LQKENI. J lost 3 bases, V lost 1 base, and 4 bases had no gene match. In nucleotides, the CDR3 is TGTGCCAGCTCACCACGCCCAGCGGGAGGGACAGATACGCAGTATTTT. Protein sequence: CASSPRPAGGTDTQYF.

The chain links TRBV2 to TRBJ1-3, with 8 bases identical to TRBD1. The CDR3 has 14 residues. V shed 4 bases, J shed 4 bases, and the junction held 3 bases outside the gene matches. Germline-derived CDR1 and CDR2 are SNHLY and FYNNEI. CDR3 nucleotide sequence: TGTGCCAGCAGTGGACAGGGGCCGGGAAACACCATATATTTT. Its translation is CASSGQGPGNTIYF.

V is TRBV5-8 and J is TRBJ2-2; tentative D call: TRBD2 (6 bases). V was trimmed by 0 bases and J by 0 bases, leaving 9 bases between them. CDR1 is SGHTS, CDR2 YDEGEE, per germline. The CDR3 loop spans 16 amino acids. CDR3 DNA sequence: TGTGCCAGCAGCTTGGGCAGCGGGCCGAACACCGGGGAGCTGTTTTTT. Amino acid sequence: CASSLGSGPNTGELFF.

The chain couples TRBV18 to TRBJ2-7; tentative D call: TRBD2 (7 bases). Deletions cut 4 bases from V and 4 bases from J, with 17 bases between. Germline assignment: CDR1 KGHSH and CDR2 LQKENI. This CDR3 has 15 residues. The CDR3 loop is CASSRGGTGAYEQYF. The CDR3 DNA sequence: TGTGCCAGCTCACGGGGGGGCACGGGAGCTTACGAGCAGTACTTC.

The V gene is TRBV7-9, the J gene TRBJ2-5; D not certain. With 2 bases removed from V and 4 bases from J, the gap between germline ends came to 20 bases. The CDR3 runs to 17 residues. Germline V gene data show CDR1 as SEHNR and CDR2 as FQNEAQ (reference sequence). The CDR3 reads CASSLLGTAIGVETQYF. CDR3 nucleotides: TGTGCCAGCAGCTTACTGGGTACAGCCATAGGTGTAGAGACCCAGTACTTC.

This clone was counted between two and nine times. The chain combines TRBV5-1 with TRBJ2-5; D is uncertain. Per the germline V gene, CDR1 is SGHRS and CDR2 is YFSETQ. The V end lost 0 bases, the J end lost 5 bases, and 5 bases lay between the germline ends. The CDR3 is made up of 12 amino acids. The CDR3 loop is CASSLAMETQYF. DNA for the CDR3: TGCGCCAGCAGCTTGGCCATGGAGACCCAGTACTTC.

CDR3 region: CASTSGTGGGNTIYF. The CDR3 DNA is TGTGCCAGCACCTCCGGGACAGGGGGTGGAAACACCATATATTTT. The chain couples TRBV6-6 to TRBJ1-3; 11 positions agree with TRBD1. The germline gives CDR1 MNHNY, CDR2 SVGAGI (reference sequence). V lost 7 bases to trimming and J lost 3 bases; unmatched junction nucleotides: 5. The CDR3 is made up of 15 amino acids.

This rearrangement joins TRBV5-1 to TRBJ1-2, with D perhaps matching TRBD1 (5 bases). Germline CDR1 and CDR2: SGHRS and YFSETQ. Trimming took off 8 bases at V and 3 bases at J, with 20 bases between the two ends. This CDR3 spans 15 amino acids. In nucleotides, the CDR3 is TGCGCCAGTCAGGCGACAGCGGGTAGCGACTATGGCTACACCTTC. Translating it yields CASQATAGSDYGYTF.

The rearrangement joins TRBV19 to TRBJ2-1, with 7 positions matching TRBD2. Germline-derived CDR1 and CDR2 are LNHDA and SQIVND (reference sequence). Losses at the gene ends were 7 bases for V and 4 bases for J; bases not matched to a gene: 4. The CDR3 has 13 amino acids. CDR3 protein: CASKQRGYNEQFF. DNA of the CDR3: TGTGCCAGTAAACAGCGGGGATACAATGAGCAGTTCTTC.